This TCR beta chain stems from a study of blood T cell repertoires in COVID-19. On the study more broadly: T cells, B-cell-depleted T cells, or PBMCs provided the cDNA or gDNA that served as material.

In germline, CDR1 is SGHRS, CDR2 YFSETQ. The CDR3 has 15 amino acids. V gave up 3 bases and J gave up 7 bases; unmatched junction bases: 12. Cohorts were determined from participant-reported clinical history. Original processing notes: Estimates of nucleated cell counts were drawn from the amplification of reference gene primers. The protocol was immunoSEQ multiplex PCR, while the TCRdb copy is restricted to in-frame clones and leaves out a portion. From that table come the V and J calls and clone size; the DNA was used to work out D and trimming. The repertoire has roughly 220,000 clones, 88% of them found once; the top ten carry roughly 15%.

The chain combines TRBV5-1 with TRBJ2-7; TRBD2 matches 8 bases. This TCR came from a woman aged 50 to 65 with acute COVID-19. Sample: PBMCs or T cells enriched from blood (not recorded which). Written as DNA, the CDR3 is TGCGCCAGCAGCTCCGGAGCGGGAGCTTATAGGGAGCAGTACTTC. Translation: CASSSGAGAYREQYF.